The T cell receptor (beta chain) under discussion was sequenced for a study of T-cell reconstitution after alpha-beta-depleted transplantation in children. Study conclusions and caveats: Recipient T cells and thymic progenitors that survived gave rise to the high TCRbeta diversity observed at day 60 in some patients. The origin of alpha-beta T cells about two months after transplant was reportedly several hundred expanded graft clones. Newly generated T cells supplied most T-cell counts and diversity one year post-transplant.

Concerning this clonotype: Its antigen remains unknown.

Unique molecular identifiers featured in how the TCRbeta library was prepared. Via MiXCR, TCRdb re-called the PCR reads, giving one row per CDR3 protein. Of some 440,000 distinct CDR3 sequences in the sample, around 15% were seen once. This clonotype was sampled from a boy under two years old who had a stem cell transplant for Wiskott-Aldrich syndrome, so the T cells may come from the graft donor. Sequences were derived from PBMCs, mostly from graft donor cells, sampled 360 days after TCRalphabeta/CD19-depleted stem cell transplant.

The CDR3 loop is CASAHGELFF. CDR3 in DNA: TGTGCCAGCGCGCACGGGGAGCTGTTTTTT. This chain joins TRBV21-1 and TRBJ2-2. TRBV21-1 is given as a pseudogene. This CDR3 has 10 amino acids.